The text below deals with one T cell receptor beta chain. There is no known antigen for this receptor. No much larger clone is present one base from it, and per-base qualities are unavailable. This entry comes from a study of Ad26.COV2.S vaccination and SARS-CoV-2 variants (dated by TCRdb to the early 2020s). Describing the broader study: Vaccine-arm donors were drawn from COV1001, a multicentre, randomized, double-blind, placebo-controlled phase I-IIa trial of Ad26.COV2.S in healthy adults. Ad26.COV2.S was administered intramuscularly at a dose of 5x10^10 or 1x10^11 viral particles, either as one shot or as two shots given 56 days apart. TCRbeta repertoire sequencing was used to assess the specificity and breadth of SARS-CoV-2-reactive T cell receptors after Ad26.COV2.S vaccination. A total of 32 samples were included in the TCR-sequenced set, comprising roughly 19 Ad26.COV2.S vaccine recipients, 5 placebo recipients and 8 SARS-CoV-2 convalescent individuals. Participants in the trial were split at random into five groups of five each, receiving low-dose or high-dose Ad26.COV2.S once or twice, or else placebo on both occasions. Investigators did not know the trial group allocation while performing experiments and assessing outcomes. General findings and caveats noted by the study authors: The authors noted that total T cell responses may have been underestimated by the TCR breadth and depth analyses. Comparing responses between vaccine doses or regimens was not something the study was powered to do. Non-spike TCR breadth was comparable between vaccine and placebo recipients, consistent with the vaccine containing only spike. Substantial breadth of spike-specific CD8+ and CD4+ T cell responses was reported after vaccination. Ad26.COV2.S recipients had higher spike-specific TCR breadth than placebo recipients (P = 0.0014).

Trimming costs V 7 bases and J 1 base, and their ends lie 10 bases apart. The germline V gene encodes CDR1 MNHEY and CDR2 SVGAGI. The CDR3 runs 13 amino acids, cysteine and phenylalanine included. The read is trimmed to its CDR3 DNA, 39 bases read in frame from base 1. This sample's treatment or condition label indicates: 15 to 20 received Ad26.COV2.S at low or high dose, single or two shots; roughly 5 received placebo; per-sample allocation not given. Repertoires of vaccine and placebo recipients were sequenced from samples taken on day 63 after the first injection. Cohort 1b enrolled about two dozen adults aged 18-55 years at a single site in Boston, USA, between 29 July and 7 August 2020. Ad26.COV2.S was a replication-incompetent adenovirus type 26 vector expressing a prefusion-stabilized SARS-CoV-2 spike protein from the original Wuhan strain. The immunoSEQ Assay was used to sequence TCRbeta CDR3 regions. After extraction, genomic DNA underwent amplification by bias-controlled multiplex PCR, followed by high-throughput sequencing. Turning to the authors' computational methods: Collapsing and filtering of sequences were performed to quantify the absolute abundance of each unique TCRbeta CDR3 region. T cell fraction was estimated by normalization of TCRbeta template counts to usable DNA, with usable DNA being measured through amplification of reference genes present in all nucleated cells. Repertoire TCRs were annotated as SARS-CoV-2-specific when V gene, CDR3 amino acid sequence and J gene were exactly matched to a known reactive TCR set. The reference SARS-CoV-2 TCR set came from MIRA and was filtered for enrichment in COVID-19-positive ImmuneCODE repertoires, removing public or cross-reactive TCRs. Drawing on the MIRA antigens, annotated TCRs were analysed further at the level of specific ORF or position within ORF. Breadth was defined as the number of annotated unique rearrangements divided by the total number of unique productive rearrangements, and depth was defined as the summed frequency of the annotated unique rearrangements. TCR breadth was compared between groups using two-sided Wilcoxon rank-sum tests. In TCRdb, the immuneACCESS table is reduced to in-frame sequences with V and J assigned. These tables do not hold every clone; where another copy was compared, an unresolved V gene accounts for under half, and the others remain unexplained. The V and J calls and clone size were taken over from that table, and D and trimming were inferred from the DNA. Within this sample are about 420,000 clones, with approximately 88% of them counted one time only. Of the sample, 3.6% is held by the ten largest clones.

The receptor chain draws on TRBV6-5 and TRBJ2-5, with TRBD1 as a weak D call on 5 bases. The sequence was obtained from a person between 18 and 65 years old who received the Ad26.COV2.S COVID-19 vaccine or a placebo. The specimen comprised peripheral blood, sampled in a trial of Ad26.COV2.S vaccine versus placebo. The bases are TGTGCCAGCAACAAGGGGTCCCAAGAGACCCAGTACTTC. It codes for CASNKGSQETQYF.